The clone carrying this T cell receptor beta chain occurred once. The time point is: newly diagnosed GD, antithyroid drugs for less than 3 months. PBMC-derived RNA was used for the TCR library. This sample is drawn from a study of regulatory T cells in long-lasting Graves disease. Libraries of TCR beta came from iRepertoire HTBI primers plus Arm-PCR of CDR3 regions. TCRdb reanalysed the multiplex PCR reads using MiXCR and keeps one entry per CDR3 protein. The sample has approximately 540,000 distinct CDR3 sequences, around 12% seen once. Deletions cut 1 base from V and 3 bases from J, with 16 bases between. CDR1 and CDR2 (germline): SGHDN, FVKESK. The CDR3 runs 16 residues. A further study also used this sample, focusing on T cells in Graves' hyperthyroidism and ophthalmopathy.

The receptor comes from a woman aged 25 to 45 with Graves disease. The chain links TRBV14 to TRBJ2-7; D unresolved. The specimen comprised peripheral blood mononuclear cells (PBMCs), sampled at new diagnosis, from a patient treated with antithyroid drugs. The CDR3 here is CASSQGPDRRLYEQYF. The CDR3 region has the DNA TGTGCCAGCAGCCAAGGCCCCGATAGAAGACTCTACGAGCAGTACTTC.